The next 27 T cell receptor beta chains were all read from a single sample in a study of T cell responses to AZD1222 COVID-19 vaccine. Here immunoSEQ multiplex PCR was the method, and the copy in TCRdb shows in-frame clones only, minus some. The sample consists of about 90,000 clones, under 95% of them appearing once. Material: peripheral blood, obtained on day 0 of MenACWY control vaccination. The receptor set was obtained from an adult in good health.

V is TRBV5-4 and J is TRBJ1-4; no clear D. Germline V gene data show CDR1 as SGHNT and CDR2 as YYREEE (reference sequence). V dropped 2 bases and J dropped 10 bases, with 15 bases sitting between them. This CDR3 comprises 14 residues. The CDR3 protein is CASSFEGDNGKLFF. In DNA, the CDR3 is TGTGCCAGCAGCTTTGAGGGAGATAACGGAAAACTGTTTTTT.

This sequence joins TRBV9 and TRBJ2-7; no firm D call. The germline V gene has CDR1 SGDLS and CDR2 YYNGEE. Trimming took off 0 bases at V and 5 bases at J, with 12 bases between the two ends. The CDR3 consists of 14 residues. The CDR3 sequence is CASSVGATLNEQYF. CDR3 coding DNA: TGTGCCAGCAGCGTAGGCGCCACCCTAAACGAGCAGTACTTC.

This chain connects TRBV19 to TRBJ2-1; 13 bases are a match to TRBD2. The V gene's germline CDR1 is LNHDA and CDR2 SQIVND (reference sequence). The length of the CDR3 is 17 residues. J gave up 0 bases and V 3 bases, and 2 bases lay outside the gene matches. CDR3 DNA sequence: TGTGCCAGTAGTATTCGACTAGCGGGAGGCTCCTACAATGAGCAGTTCTTC. Residues: CASSIRLAGGSYNEQFF.

The chain carries TRBV6-1 and TRBJ2-3, with a weak D call TRBD2 (6 bases). Deletions cut 1 base from V and 1 base from J, with 12 bases between. CDR1 is MNHNS, CDR2 SASEGT, per germline. The CDR3 totals 16 residues. The chain's CDR3 is CASSEGWRAGTDTQYF. The CDR3 nucleotides are TGTGCCAGCAGTGAAGGGTGGAGGGCGGGCACAGATACGCAGTATTTT.

The sample holds a few counts of this clone. The chain has TRBV7-9 and TRBJ2-1; 7 nucleotides match TRBD2. CDR1 SEHNR and CDR2 FQNEAQ come from the germline V gene (reference sequence). After removal of 3 bases from V and 6 bases from J, the junction contained 2 bases not matched to a gene. The CDR3 consists of 13 residues. The CDR3 region is CASSFSGINEQFF. DNA for the CDR3: TGTGCCAGCAGCTTCAGCGGGATCAATGAGCAGTTCTTC.

This chain uses TRBV6-6 with TRBJ2-7; D gene uncertain. The CDR3 extends over 15 amino acids. Trimming stripped 6 bases from V and 1 base from J, with 16 bases between. CDR1 is MNHNY and CDR2 is SVGAGI in the germline V gene (reference sequence). The CDR3 spells CASSLKRRVSYEQYF. CDR3 in DNA: TGTGCCAGCAGCCTAAAGAGACGGGTATCCTACGAGCAGTACTTC.

In its sample, this clone was seen once. The chain employs TRBV28 and TRBJ1-6; 7 nucleotides match TRBD1. Trimming removed 6 bases from V and 7 bases from J; junction bases left unmatched: 12. Per the germline V gene, CDR1 is MDHEN and CDR2 is SYDVKM. The CDR3 is 16 residues long. CDR3 in DNA: TGTGCCAGCAGGTCACACCCGGGGACAGTGAATTCACCCCTCCACTTT. This encodes CASRSHPGTVNSPLHF.

The chain is built from TRBV18 and TRBJ1-5; the match to TRBD1 covers 12 bases. V dropped 5 bases and J dropped 6; count of bases not matched to a gene: 5. The CDR3 contains 15 residues. In germline, CDR1 is KGHSH, CDR2 LQKENI. CDR3 residues: CASSSGTGGLQPQHF. The CDR3 DNA follows: TGTGCCAGCTCATCCGGGACAGGGGGCCTTCAGCCCCAGCATTTT.

The CDR3 sequence is CASSPTLAGGALNYNEQFF. CDR3 bases: TGTGCCAGCAGCCCGACATTAGCGGGAGGTGCCCTAAACTACAATGAGCAGTTCTTC. This chain uses TRBV3-1 (or the pseudogene TRBV3-2) with TRBJ2-1; 10 bases map to TRBD2. The CDR3 spans 19 residues. The V segment lost 4 bases and the J segment 3 bases; nucleotides outside the gene matches: 15. From germline, CDR1 is LGHDT and CDR2 YNNKEL (reference sequence).

This chain uses TRBV20-1 with TRBJ1-1; D is perhaps TRBD1 (6 bases). Looked up from germline, CDR1 is DFQATT and CDR2 is SNEGSKA (reference sequence). The germline V and J ends were trimmed by 3 bases and 1 base, with 9 bases remaining between them. This CDR3 has 13 amino acids. The CDR3 here is CSASTGWNTEAFF. DNA of the CDR3: TGCAGTGCTAGTACAGGGTGGAACACTGAAGCTTTCTTT.

This clone appeared a few times. The chain is built from TRBV6-2 or TRBV6-3 and TRBJ1-1; no clear D gene. Trimming took off 0 bases at V and 4 bases at J, with 15 bases between the two ends. The germline V gene encodes CDR1 MNHEY and CDR2 SVGEGT. The CDR3 covers 16 residues. CDR3 protein: CASSYSEGLGFTEAFF. The CDR3 DNA follows: TGTGCCAGCAGTTACTCGGAAGGGCTCGGTTTCACTGAAGCTTTCTTT.

This chain links TRBV28 with TRBJ1-2; TRBD1 is a possible D gene (5 bases). CDR1 MDHEN and CDR2 SYDVKM come from the germline V gene. The V end lost 6 bases, the J end lost 0 bases, and 11 bases lay between the germline ends. The CDR3 runs 14 residues. The chain's CDR3 is CASRTPTANYGYTF. The DNA of the CDR3 is TGTGCCAGCAGGACTCCGACAGCTAACTATGGCTACACCTTC.

This clone was seen a single time. The same CDR3 also results from other DNA sequences found in this sample. V is TRBV5-1 and J is TRBJ1-3; no reliable D call. Germline values: CDR1 SGHRS, CDR2 YFSETQ. Trimming took off 2 bases at V and 1 base at J, with 10 bases between the two ends. The CDR3 length is 15 residues. The CDR3 DNA reads as TGCGCCAGCAGCTTAGCGGGAGGATCTGGAAACACCATATATTTT. This translates into CASSLAGGSGNTIYF.

A single count supports this clone. The chain carries TRBV6-2 or TRBV6-3 and TRBJ2-7, with TRBD1 as a possible D gene (5 bases). The CDR3 totals 14 residues. V shed 0 bases and J shed 3 bases, with 9 bases lying between them. From germline, CDR1 is MNHEY and CDR2 SVGEGT. CDR3 sequence (DNA): TGTGCCAGCAGTTACTCACAGGTCCGCTACGAGCAGTACTTC. Protein product: CASSYSQVRYEQYF.

The chain joins TRBV21-1 to TRBJ2-7; TRBD1, the table's D call, lacks a check against the DNA. TRBV21-1 is flagged as a pseudogene. The CDR3 is 17 residues long. The CDR3: CASSPRQGKGLGYEQYF. CDR3 DNA: TGTGCCAGCAGCCCGCGACAGGGGAAGGGGCTGGGCTACGAGCAGTACTTC.

The rearrangement joins TRBV10-3 to TRBJ2-3, with 10 bases aligning to TRBD2. The germline V gene has CDR1 ENHRY and CDR2 SYGVKD. J lost 3 bases, V lost 5 bases, and 5 bases had no gene match. The CDR3 is 15 amino acids. Written as DNA, the CDR3 is TGTGCCATCAGTAAGCTAGCGGGAGCGACAGATACGCAGTATTTT. The encoded protein is CAISKLAGATDTQYF.

This sequence joins TRBV11-2 and TRBJ1-1; TRBD1 might be the D (5 bases). Germline V gene sequence: CDR1 SGHAT, CDR2 FQNNGV. V lost 6 bases, J lost 6 bases, and 11 bases lay in between. This CDR3 is built from 12 residues. Here the CDR3 reads CASSLLGAEAFF. CDR3 nucleotides: TGTGCCAGCAGTCTTCTGGGGGCTGAAGCTTTCTTT.

This clone has only a few counts. V is TRBV21-1 and J is TRBJ1-6; the listed D gene, TRBD1, was not tested against the DNA. TRBV21-1 is a listed pseudogene. The CDR3 is 18 amino acids. In DNA form, the CDR3 reads TGTGCCAGCAGCCGAACCGGGACAGGGAGCTCCTATAATTCACCCCTCCACTTT. Its protein product is CASSRTGTGSSYNSPLHF.

This chain uses TRBV29-1 with TRBJ2-1; D is tentatively TRBD1 or TRBD2 (6 bases each). Germline CDR1 and CDR2: SQVTM and ANQGSEA. Between the trimmed V and J ends, which lost 8 bases and 2 bases, there was a span of 13 bases. CDR3 length equals 13 residues. CDR3 sequence: CSSRGGPYNEQFF. CDR3 DNA sequence: TGCAGCTCCAGGGGAGGCCCCTACAATGAGCAGTTCTTC.

V gene TRBV6-5 combines with J gene TRBJ2-2; D is unclear. Trimming took 6 bases from V and 5 from J, leaving 4 bases between them. CDR1 is MNHEY and CDR2 is SVGAGI in the germline V gene. The CDR3 is 11 amino acids. The CDR3 DNA reads TGTGCCAGCAGGACTACCGGGGAGCTGTTTTTT. Protein product: CASRTTGELFF.

The V call is TRBV18, the J call TRBJ1-3; D possibly corresponds to TRBD1 (6 bases). V lost 1 base and J lost 0, with 13 bases in between. This CDR3 has 17 residues. The germline gives CDR1 KGHSH, CDR2 LQKENI. In DNA form, the CDR3 reads TGTGCCAGCTCACCACAAGAACAGGGTTACTCTGGAAACACCATATATTTT. Translation: CASSPQEQGYSGNTIYF.

The rearrangement uses TRBV28 and TRBJ2-5; D unresolved. This CDR3 is built from 12 residues. Per the germline V gene, CDR1 is MDHEN and CDR2 is SYDVKM. The ends were cut back, 10 bases at V and 5 bases at J, with 14 bases in the middle. The CDR3 loop reads CATQGPWETQYF. CDR3 bases: TGTGCCACACAAGGCCCATGGGAGACCCAGTACTTC. The variable domain in full, with the rest retrieved from reference TRBV28 and TRBJ2-5, is DVKVTQSSRYLVKRTGEKVFLECVQDMDHENMFWYRQDPGLGLRLIYFSYDVKMKEKGDIPEGYSVSREKKERFSLILESASTNQTSMYLCATQGPWETQYFGPGTRLLVL.

V gene TRBV2 combines with J gene TRBJ1-1, with D possibly being TRBD1 (5 bases). CDR1 is SNHLY, CDR2 FYNNEI, per germline. V lost 2 bases to trimming and J lost 1 base, with 8 bases between them. There are 14 residues in the CDR3. As DNA, the CDR3 is TGTGCCAGCAGTGAACAGGGCGCGAACACTGAAGCTTTCTTT. This codes for CASSEQGANTEAFF. The whole variable domain, filled in from reference TRBV2 and TRBJ1-1, reads EPEVTQTPSHQVTQMGQEVILRCVPISNHLYFYWYRQILGQKVEFLVSFYNNEISEKSEIFDDQFSVERPDGSNFTLKIRSTKLEDSAMYFCASSEQGANTEAFFGQGTRLTVV.

This clone appeared a single time. The chain is built from TRBV5-1 and TRBJ1-3; 8 bases map to TRBD1. J gave up 2 bases and V 4 bases, and 8 bases lay outside the gene matches. Germline values: CDR1 SGHRS, CDR2 YFSETQ. The CDR3 runs 16 residues. CDR3: CASSTAGGSAGNTIYF. The CDR3 DNA follows: TGCGCCAGCAGCACGGCAGGGGGCTCGGCTGGAAACACCATATATTTT.

The chain carries TRBV15 and TRBJ2-7, with 8 bases lining up with TRBD2. The CDR3 spans 16 residues. The V gene end was trimmed by 0 bases and the J gene end by 5 bases; junction bases not matched to a gene: 9. CDR1 is LNHNV, CDR2 YYDKDF, per germline (reference sequence). The CDR3 DNA follows: TGTGCCACCAGCAGAGACCGGGGGGGCGGATTGCACGAGCAGTACTTC. Residues: CATSRDRGGGLHEQYF.

The genes are TRBV11-2 and TRBJ2-7; D is uncertain. CDR3 length: 13 amino acids. Germline values: CDR1 SGHAT, CDR2 FQNNGV. Trimming took 3 bases from V and 5 from J, leaving 11 bases between them. The CDR3 nucleotides read TGTGCCAGCAGCTTTTACGTATCCAACGAGCAGTACTTC. Amino acid sequence: CASSFYVSNEQYF.

The sample holds one count of this clone. The chain couples TRBV12-5 to TRBJ2-3; 8 bases are a match to TRBD1. The germline V gene encodes CDR1 LGHNT and CDR2 FRNRAP. The CDR3 is 14 residues long. The trim removed 3 bases at V and 7 bases at J, leaving 6 bases unmatched. The CDR3 DNA reads as TGTGCTAGTGGTTTTGTAGGGACAGGCTATACGCAGTATTTT. It specifies CASGFVGTGYTQYF.